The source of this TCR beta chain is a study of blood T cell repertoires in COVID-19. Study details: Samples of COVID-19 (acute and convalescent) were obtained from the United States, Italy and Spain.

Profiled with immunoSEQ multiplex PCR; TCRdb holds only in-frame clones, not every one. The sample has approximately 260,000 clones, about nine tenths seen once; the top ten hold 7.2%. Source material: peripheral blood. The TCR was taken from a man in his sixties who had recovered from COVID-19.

The CDR3 loop reads CASGLARTGTYEQYF. The CDR3 nucleotides are TGTGCTAGTGGTTTGGCCCGGACAGGGACCTACGAGCAGTACTTC. The J gene is TRBJ2-7, the V gene TRBV12-5; 8 nucleotides align to TRBD1. The CDR3 covers 15 residues. Germline values: CDR1 LGHNT, CDR2 FRNRAP. Trimming at V came to 1 base and at J to 2 bases, leaving 4 bases not matched to a gene.